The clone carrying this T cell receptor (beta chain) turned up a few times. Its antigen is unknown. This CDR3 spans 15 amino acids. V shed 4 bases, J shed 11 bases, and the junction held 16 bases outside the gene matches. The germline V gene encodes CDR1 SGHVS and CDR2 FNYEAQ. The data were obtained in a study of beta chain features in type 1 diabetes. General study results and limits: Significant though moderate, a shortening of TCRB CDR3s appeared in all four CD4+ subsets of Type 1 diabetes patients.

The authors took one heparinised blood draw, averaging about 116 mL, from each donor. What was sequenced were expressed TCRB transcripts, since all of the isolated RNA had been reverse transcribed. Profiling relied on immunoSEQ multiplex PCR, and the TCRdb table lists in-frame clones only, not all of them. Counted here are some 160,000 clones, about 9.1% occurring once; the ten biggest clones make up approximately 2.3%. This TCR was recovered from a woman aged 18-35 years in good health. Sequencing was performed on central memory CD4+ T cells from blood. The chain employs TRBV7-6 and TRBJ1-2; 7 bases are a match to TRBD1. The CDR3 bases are TGTGCCAGCAGCTCGATTCCCGGGACAGACACTTCGTACACCTTC. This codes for CASSSIPGTDTSYTF.